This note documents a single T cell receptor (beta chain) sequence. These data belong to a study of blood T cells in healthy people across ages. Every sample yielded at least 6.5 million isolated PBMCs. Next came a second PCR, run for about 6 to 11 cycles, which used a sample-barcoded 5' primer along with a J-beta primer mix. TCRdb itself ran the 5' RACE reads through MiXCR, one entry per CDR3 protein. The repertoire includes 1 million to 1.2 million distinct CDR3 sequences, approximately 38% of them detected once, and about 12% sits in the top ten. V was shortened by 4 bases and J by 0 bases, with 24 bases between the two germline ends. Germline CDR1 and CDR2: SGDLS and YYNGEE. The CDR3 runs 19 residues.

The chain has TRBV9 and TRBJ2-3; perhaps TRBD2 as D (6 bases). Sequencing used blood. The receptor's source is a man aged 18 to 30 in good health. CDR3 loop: CASSPTVGTFTSSTDTQYF. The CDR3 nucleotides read TGTGCCAGCAGCCCTACTGTTGGGACTTTTACTTCTAGCACAGATACGCAGTATTTT.